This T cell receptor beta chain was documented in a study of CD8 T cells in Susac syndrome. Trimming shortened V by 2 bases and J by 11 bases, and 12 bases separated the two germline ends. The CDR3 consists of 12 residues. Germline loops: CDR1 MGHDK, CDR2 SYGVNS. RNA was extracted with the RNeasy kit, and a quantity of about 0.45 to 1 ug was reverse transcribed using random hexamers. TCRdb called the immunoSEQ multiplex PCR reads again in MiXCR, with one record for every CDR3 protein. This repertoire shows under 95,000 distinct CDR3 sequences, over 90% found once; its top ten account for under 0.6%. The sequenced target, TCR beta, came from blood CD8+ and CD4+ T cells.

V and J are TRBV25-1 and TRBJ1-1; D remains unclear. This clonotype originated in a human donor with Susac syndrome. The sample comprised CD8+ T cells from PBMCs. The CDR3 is CASSEGRARAFF. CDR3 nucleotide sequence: TGTGCCAGCAGTGAAGGGAGGGCTCGGGCTTTCTTT.